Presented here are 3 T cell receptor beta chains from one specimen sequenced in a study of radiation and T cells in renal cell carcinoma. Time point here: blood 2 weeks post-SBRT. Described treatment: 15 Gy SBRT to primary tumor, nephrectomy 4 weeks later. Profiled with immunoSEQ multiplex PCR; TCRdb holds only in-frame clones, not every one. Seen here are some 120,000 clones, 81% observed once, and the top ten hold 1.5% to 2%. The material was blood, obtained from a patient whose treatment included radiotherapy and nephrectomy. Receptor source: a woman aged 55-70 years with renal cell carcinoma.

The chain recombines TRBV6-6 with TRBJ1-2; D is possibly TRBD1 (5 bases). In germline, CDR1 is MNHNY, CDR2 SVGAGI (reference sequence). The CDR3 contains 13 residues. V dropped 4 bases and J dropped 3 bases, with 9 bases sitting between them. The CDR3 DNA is TGTGCCAGCAGTTCTCAGGGAGACTATGGCTACACCTTC. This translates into CASSSQGDYGYTF.

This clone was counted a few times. Here the CDR3 reads CASRGDRGSHNSPLHF. Written as DNA, the CDR3 is TGCGCCAGCAGGGGGGACAGGGGATCCCATAATTCACCCCTCCACTTT. The chain couples TRBV10-1 to TRBJ1-6; 10 positions match TRBD1. The trim removed 6 bases at V and 5 bases at J, leaving 7 bases unmatched. This CDR3 region has 16 residues. Looked up from germline, CDR1 is WNHNN and CDR2 is SYGVQD (reference sequence).

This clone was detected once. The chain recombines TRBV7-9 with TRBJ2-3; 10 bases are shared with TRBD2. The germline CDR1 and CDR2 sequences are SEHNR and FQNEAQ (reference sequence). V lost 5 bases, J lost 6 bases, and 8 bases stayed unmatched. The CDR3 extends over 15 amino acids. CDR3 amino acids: CASSPPLAGEDTQYF. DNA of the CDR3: TGTGCCAGCAGCCCCCCTCTAGCGGGAGAGGATACGCAGTATTTT.